The entry below describes one TCR beta chain. The CDR3 is 14 amino acids. V trimming: 3 bases; J trimming: 6 bases; junction bases outside the gene matches: 4. Germline loops: CDR1 LNHDA, CDR2 SQIVND (reference sequence). Sequencing was performed with immunoSEQ multiplex PCR; in TCRdb, only in-frame clones are kept and a portion is missing. The sample records more than 85,000 clones, roughly 80% being singletons. This record belongs to a study of blood T cell repertoires in COVID-19. Across the study: The study drew acute and convalescent COVID-19 samples from the United States, Italy and Spain.

The receptor comes from a woman aged 80 or over with acute or convalescent COVID-19. Material: peripheral blood. This chain links TRBV19 with TRBJ1-5, with 8 bases matching TRBD1. Here the CDR3 DNA reads TGTGCCAGTAGTATCGACAGGGGCACTCAGCCCCAGCATTTT. Its translation: CASSIDRGTQPQHF.